These T cell receptor beta chains were read from a single sample in a study of OX40 agonist ivuxolimab in advanced cancers. Only in-frame clones appear in the TCRdb table, and some are missing; sequencing was by immunoSEQ multiplex PCR. The table records roughly 70,000 clones, roughly 80% of them present only once. Sequencing used CD4+ or CD8+ T cells sorted from blood, obtained in a trial of the OX40 agonist ivuxolimab. The receptor set was obtained from an adult with an advanced solid tumor such as melanoma, head and neck, liver or kidney cancer. Each CDR3 is given with its conserved first and last residue. The D gene is left open where the match is weak. Clone size is shown for a subset of rows, as once, few, many or a class of expanded clone.

v_call: TRBV19
d_call: TRBD1
clone_size: NA
j_call: TRBJ1-5
cdr3_length: 15
cdr3_nt: TGTGCCAGTAGAGACGGACAGGACCATAATCAGCCCCAGCATTTT
cdr3_aa: CASRDGQDHNQPQHF

v_call: TRBV29-1
d_call: NA
clone_size: NA
j_call: TRBJ2-5
cdr3_length: 13
cdr3_nt: TGCAGCGTTATCCCCGCGGGGCAAGAGACCCAGTACTTC
cdr3_aa: CSVIPAGQETQYF

v_call: TRBV6-6
d_call: TRBD2
clone_size: NA
j_call: TRBJ2-5
cdr3_length: 13
cdr3_nt: TGTGCCAGCAGTTCGGGAGGACGAGAGACCCAGTACTTC
cdr3_aa: CASSSGGRETQYF

v_call: TRBV30
d_call: TRBD1
clone_size: NA
j_call: TRBJ1-6
cdr3_length: 13
cdr3_nt: TGTGCCTGGAGTGGACAGGGGAATTCACCCCTCCACTTT
cdr3_aa: CAWSGQGNSPLHF

v_call: TRBV9
d_call: NA
clone_size: once
j_call: TRBJ1-6
cdr3_length: 17
cdr3_nt: TGTGCCAGCAGCGTAGAGATGACAGTTGGCTATAATTCACCCCTCCACTTT
cdr3_aa: CASSVEMTVGYNSPLHF

v_call: TRBV6-1
d_call: NA
clone_size: NA
j_call: TRBJ1-2
cdr3_length: 14
cdr3_nt: TGTGCCAGCAGTGCAGCTGCGTCTAACTATGGCTACACCTTC
cdr3_aa: CASSAAASNYGYTF

v_call: TRBV18
d_call: TRBD2
clone_size: once
j_call: TRBJ2-5
cdr3_length: 15
cdr3_nt: TGTGCCAGCTCACCACCGGGACTAGCTTCAGAGACCCAGTACTTC
cdr3_aa: CASSPPGLASETQYF

v_call: TRBV29-1
d_call: NA
clone_size: NA
j_call: TRBJ2-4
cdr3_length: 12
cdr3_nt: TGCAGCGTTGAAGAAACGGGAAACATTCAGTACTTC
cdr3_aa: CSVEETGNIQYF

v_call: TRBV28
d_call: NA
clone_size: NA
j_call: TRBJ1-4
cdr3_length: 16
cdr3_nt: TGTGCCAGCGGATTCTCGGGCAGGGGTGGTAATGAAAAACTGTTTTTT
cdr3_aa: CASGFSGRGGNEKLFF

v_call: TRBV10-3
d_call: TRBD1
clone_size: once
j_call: TRBJ2-7
cdr3_length: 14
cdr3_nt: TGTGCCACCTACTCGGGACAGACCTCCTGGGAGCAGTACTTC
cdr3_aa: CATYSGQTSWEQYF

v_call: TRBV5-4
d_call: NA
clone_size: NA
j_call: TRBJ2-3
cdr3_length: 15
cdr3_nt: TGTGCCAGCAGCTTGGTGGCGGTAGCTGTAGATACGCAGTATTTT
cdr3_aa: CASSLVAVAVDTQYF

v_call: TRBV21-1
d_call: NA
clone_size: NA
j_call: TRBJ2-2
cdr3_length: 16
cdr3_nt: TGTGCCAGCAGCAAGGGGACAGGGACGAACACCGGGGAGCTGTTTTTT
cdr3_aa: CASSKGTGTNTGELFF

v_call: TRBV7-7
d_call: NA
clone_size: NA
j_call: TRBJ1-5
cdr3_length: 13
cdr3_nt: TGTGCCAGCAGCCGCGGGGTGAATCAGCCCCAGCATTTT
cdr3_aa: CASSRGVNQPQHF

v_call: TRBV6-6
d_call: TRBD1
clone_size: NA
j_call: TRBJ1-2
cdr3_length: 14
cdr3_nt: TGTGCCAGCAGTCCCGACCGGGACAGCTATGGCTACACCTTC
cdr3_aa: CASSPDRDSYGYTF

v_call: TRBV4-1
d_call: TRBD1
clone_size: NA
j_call: TRBJ1-3
cdr3_length: 16
cdr3_nt: TGCGCCAGCAGCCAAGTCCCGGGACAGGCGCTAAGCACCATATATTTT
cdr3_aa: CASSQVPGQALSTIYF

v_call: TRBV7-9
d_call: NA
clone_size: NA
j_call: TRBJ2-5
cdr3_length: 16
cdr3_nt: TGTGCCAGCAGCTCCATATCCGACAGGGGAGGGGAGACCCAGTACTTC
cdr3_aa: CASSSISDRGGETQYF

v_call: TRBV5-1
d_call: TRBD1
clone_size: NA
j_call: TRBJ2-3
cdr3_length: 16
cdr3_nt: TGCGCCAGCAGCCTGACGCGGACAGGCTACACAGATACGCAGTATTTT
cdr3_aa: CASSLTRTGYTDTQYF

v_call: TRBV19
d_call: NA
clone_size: NA
j_call: TRBJ2-1
cdr3_length: 13
cdr3_nt: TGTGCCAGTAGTCTCCGGAGAGTCAATGAGCAGTTCTTC
cdr3_aa: CASSLRRVNEQFF

v_call: TRBV19
d_call: NA
clone_size: NA
j_call: TRBJ2-2
cdr3_length: 13
cdr3_nt: TGTGCCAGTAGTATTATCCTCACCGGGGAGCTGTTTTTT
cdr3_aa: CASSIILTGELFF

v_call: TRBV5-1
d_call: TRBD2
clone_size: NA
j_call: TRBJ2-1
cdr3_length: 17
cdr3_nt: TGCGCCAGCAGCTCACCCGGACTAGCGGGGGCCTACAATGAGCAGTTCTTC
cdr3_aa: CASSSPGLAGAYNEQFF

v_call: TRBV11-1
d_call: NA
clone_size: NA
j_call: TRBJ2-2
cdr3_length: 15
cdr3_nt: TGTGCCAGCAGCTTAGCGCTCGGGATCACCGGGGAGCTGTTTTTT
cdr3_aa: CASSLALGITGELFF

v_call: TRBV7-2
d_call: NA
clone_size: NA
j_call: TRBJ1-5
cdr3_length: 15
cdr3_nt: TGTGCCAGCAGCTTAGGGCAGGGGCAGAATCAGCCCCAGCATTTT
cdr3_aa: CASSLGQGQNQPQHF

v_call: TRBV25-1
d_call: NA
clone_size: NA
j_call: TRBJ2-7
cdr3_length: 17
cdr3_nt: TGTGCCAGCAGTGAAGGGGGCCCGTGGGGGCTCTCCTACGAGCAGTACTTC
cdr3_aa: CASSEGGPWGLSYEQYF

v_call: TRBV29-1
d_call: NA
clone_size: NA
j_call: TRBJ2-1
cdr3_length: 14
cdr3_nt: TGCAGCGTTGAAGGGCGGATCTCCTACAATGAGCAGTTCTTC
cdr3_aa: CSVEGRISYNEQFF

v_call: TRBV18
d_call: TRBD1
clone_size: NA
j_call: TRBJ2-5
cdr3_length: 16
cdr3_nt: TGTGCCAGCTCAGACCGACAGGGGCTCGGGCGGGAGACCCAGTACTTC
cdr3_aa: CASSDRQGLGRETQYF

v_call: TRBV28
d_call: NA
clone_size: NA
j_call: TRBJ2-5
cdr3_length: 12
cdr3_nt: TGTGCCAGCAGTTTACTGAGGGAGACCCAGTACTTC
cdr3_aa: CASSLLRETQYF

v_call: TRBV6-6
d_call: NA
clone_size: NA
j_call: TRBJ1-5
cdr3_length: 14
cdr3_nt: TGTGCCAGCTTGGGGGGGTCGGGCAATCAGCCCCAGCATTTT
cdr3_aa: CASLGGSGNQPQHF

v_call: TRBV11-2
d_call: NA
clone_size: NA
j_call: TRBJ1-5
cdr3_length: 15
cdr3_nt: TGTGCCAGCAGCTTAGTGGGGTCGGGGAACCAGCCCCAGCATTTT
cdr3_aa: CASSLVGSGNQPQHF

v_call: TRBV7-8
d_call: NA
clone_size: NA
j_call: TRBJ1-6
cdr3_length: 18
cdr3_nt: TGTGCCAGCAGCCGAGGACTCCCAAAGATGGCCTATAATTCACCCCTCCACTTT
cdr3_aa: CASSRGLPKMAYNSPLHF

v_call: TRBV5-1
d_call: NA
clone_size: once
j_call: TRBJ2-3
cdr3_length: 13
cdr3_nt: TGCGCCAGCAGCTTACAGGGTAAAGATACGCAGTATTTT
cdr3_aa: CASSLQGKDTQYF

v_call: TRBV2
d_call: NA
clone_size: NA
j_call: TRBJ1-5
cdr3_length: 15
cdr3_nt: TGTGCCAGCACTGAACTTCGGGGAAACGAGGCGCCCCAGCATTTT
cdr3_aa: CASTELRGNEAPQHF

v_call: TRBV10-2
d_call: NA
clone_size: NA
j_call: TRBJ1-3
cdr3_length: 15
cdr3_nt: TGCGCCAGCAGTGAAAACTTAAACTCTGGAAACACCATATATTTT
cdr3_aa: CASSENLNSGNTIYF

v_call: TRBV18
d_call: NA
clone_size: few
j_call: TRBJ2-1
cdr3_length: 18
cdr3_nt: TGTGCCAGCTCACCAAGGGAGAGGAGAGGGCTATATGACAATGAGCAGTTCTTC
cdr3_aa: CASSPRERRGLYDNEQFF

v_call: TRBV11-2
d_call: NA
clone_size: few
j_call: TRBJ2-5
cdr3_length: 13
cdr3_nt: TGTGCCAGCAGCCCGGGACTTCAAGAGACCCAGTACTTC
cdr3_aa: CASSPGLQETQYF

v_call: TRBV6-5
d_call: NA
clone_size: NA
j_call: TRBJ1-1
cdr3_length: 13
cdr3_nt: TGTGCCAGCAGTTCCCACCGAGGCACTGAAGCTTTCTTT
cdr3_aa: CASSSHRGTEAFF

v_call: TRBV7-6
d_call: NA
clone_size: few
j_call: TRBJ2-7
cdr3_length: 16
cdr3_nt: TGTGCCAGCAGCCCCGGGGGGGGACAGGTCCCCTACGAGCAGTACTTC
cdr3_aa: CASSPGGGQVPYEQYF

v_call: TRBV2
d_call: TRBD1
clone_size: NA
j_call: TRBJ2-7
cdr3_length: 14
cdr3_nt: TGTGCCAGCATGACGACAGGGGGCTCCTACGAGCAGTACTTC
cdr3_aa: CASMTTGGSYEQYF

v_call: TRBV19
d_call: TRBD1
clone_size: NA
j_call: TRBJ1-2
cdr3_length: 15
cdr3_nt: TGTGCCAGTAGTAGCTTAACAGGGGTTAACTATGGCTACACCTTC
cdr3_aa: CASSSLTGVNYGYTF

v_call: TRBV7-8
d_call: TRBD1
clone_size: NA
j_call: TRBJ1-2
cdr3_length: 14
cdr3_nt: TGTGCCAGCAGCTTAGATTGGGACAGCTATGGCTACACCTTC
cdr3_aa: CASSLDWDSYGYTF

v_call: TRBV5-1
d_call: TRBD2
clone_size: NA
j_call: TRBJ2-3
cdr3_length: 15
cdr3_nt: TGCGCCAGCAGATGGACTAGCGGGAGCACAGATACGCAGTATTTT
cdr3_aa: CASRWTSGSTDTQYF

v_call: TRBV5-4
d_call: TRBD1
clone_size: NA
j_call: TRBJ2-6
cdr3_length: 20
cdr3_nt: TGTGCCAGCAGCTTGGAAAGGGGGCGTATTCCCAGCTCTGGGGCCAACGTCCTGACTTTC
cdr3_aa: CASSLERGRIPSSGANVLTF